This T cell receptor beta chain is from a study of CD8 T cells in ankylosing spondylitis. One entry per CDR3 protein, called by TCRdb with MiXCR from the 5' RACE reads. The data contain 750,000 to 850,000 distinct CDR3 sequences, about 12% of them singletons. Study findings and constraints: Blood of patients with ankylosing spondylitis appeared to be characterized by a TCR beta motif of 8 or 9 highly homologous variants.

This clonotype was detected a few times. Its antigen is not known. The germline V and J ends were trimmed by 5 bases and 3 bases, with 24 bases remaining between them. CDR3 size: 18 residues. Sequencing used blood, either unsorted or a sorted T cell fraction (not recorded which). This chain links TRBV12-3 or TRBV12-4 with TRBJ2-3; no firm D call. The receptor's source is a male donor with ankylosing spondylitis. For the CDR3, the DNA is TGTGCCAGCAGTCCCAGGTCCGTGGGATTGGGTAGTACAGATACGCAGTATTTT. Translating it yields CASSPRSVGLGSTDTQYF.